This T cell receptor (beta chain) was sequenced during a study of cytomegalovirus exposure and HLA in healthy donors. The CDR3 spans 15 residues. CDR1 is SGHAT and CDR2 is FQNNGV in the germline V gene. The V segment lost 4 bases and the J segment 3 bases; nucleotides outside the gene matches: 5. A multiplex PCR was run with 60 Vbeta primers and 13 Jbeta primers. Libraries were prepared by immunoSEQ multiplex PCR; TCRdb keeps only in-frame clonotypes and omits some of them. The sample totals 53,000 or so clones. This rearrangement joins TRBV11-2 to TRBJ1-4; 7 nucleotides match TRBD1. The sequencing input was PBMCs. The origin of this receptor is a male donor in good health and CMV-seropositive. For the CDR3, the DNA is TGTGCCAGCAGCTCCTCACAGGGGTCTAATGAAAAACTGTTTTTT. As protein: CASSSSQGSNEKLFF.